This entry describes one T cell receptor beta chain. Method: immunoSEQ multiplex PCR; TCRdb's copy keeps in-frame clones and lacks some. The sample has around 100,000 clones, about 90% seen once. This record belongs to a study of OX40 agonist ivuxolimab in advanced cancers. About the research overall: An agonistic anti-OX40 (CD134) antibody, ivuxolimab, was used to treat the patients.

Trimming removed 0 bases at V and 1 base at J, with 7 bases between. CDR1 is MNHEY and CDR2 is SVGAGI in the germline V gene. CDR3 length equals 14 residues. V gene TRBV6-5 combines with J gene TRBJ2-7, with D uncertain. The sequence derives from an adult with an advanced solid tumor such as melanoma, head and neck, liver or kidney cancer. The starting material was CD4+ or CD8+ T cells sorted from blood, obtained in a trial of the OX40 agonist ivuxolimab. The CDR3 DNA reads TGTGCCAGCAGTTACTCAGCCGGGTCCTACGAGCAGTACTTC. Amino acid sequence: CASSYSAGSYEQYF.